The T cell receptor (beta chain) described here comes from a study of early T cells in non-severe SARS-CoV-2 infection. Study details: Unsorted whole blood bulk RNA was sequenced, with unpaired chains.

Trimming cost V 4 bases and J 4 bases, with 8 bases left between them. Germline V lookup: CDR1 DFQATT, CDR2 SNEGSKA (reference sequence). This CDR3 region has 12 residues. The sample holds many counts of this clonotype. Via MiXCR, TCRdb re-called the 5' RACE reads, giving one row per CDR3 protein. The repertoire includes some 40,000 distinct CDR3 sequences, around 6.5% of them detected once, and less than 25% sits in the top ten. The genes are TRBV20-1 and TRBJ2-1; the D is unclear. The sample in question was whole blood, obtained at baseline. The clonotype comes from an adult who was a healthcare worker with PCR-confirmed SARS-CoV-2 infection or an uninfected control (not recorded which). The CDR3 coding sequence is TGCAGTGCTACGGATAATTACAATGAGCAGTTCTTC. Translation gives CSATDNYNEQFF.